The clone carrying this T cell receptor beta chain was observed a few times. Its antigen is not identified. The data originate from a study of CD8+ T cells in alopecia areata. Study as a whole: Percent of scalp involved defined treated patients' severity scores.

The treatment was: oral pan-JAK inhibitor, 5-10 mg twice daily. The germline V and J ends were trimmed by 6 bases and 1 base, with 12 bases remaining between them. CDR1 is SQVTM, CDR2 ANQGSEA, per germline. The CDR3 loop spans 14 amino acids. Study-wide findings and caveats: Whether baseline CD8+ expansion is linked to response remains uncertain, given a single nonresponder.

RNA was extracted and reverse transcribed into cDNA as the sequencing template. Repertoires were generated with immunoSEQ multiplex PCR, while TCRdb's copy carries only in-frame clones and drops some. Of over 200,000 clones listed, 55% to 70% are singletons. The source of this sequence is a human donor with alopecia areata. The specimen comprised CD4+ T cells sorted from blood, sampled at week 4, from a patient treated with tofacitinib. The rearrangement joins TRBV29-1 to TRBJ2-2; perhaps TRBD2 as D (6 bases). Written as DNA, the CDR3 is TGCAGCGTCACCACCGGGGGGAACACCGGGGAGCTGTTTTTT. As protein: CSVTTGGNTGELFF.